This entry concerns a single TCR beta chain. As yet, its antigen is unknown. Assay: immunoSEQ multiplex PCR; the TCRdb copy retains only in-frame clones and omits some. The sample holds about 94,000 clones, approximately 90% seen once. These data originate in a study of T cell responses to AZD1222 COVID-19 vaccine. The study, taken as a whole, reports: Spike-specific TCR breadth and depth both grew after two AZD1222 doses.

This CDR3 spans 13 amino acids. Germline loops: CDR1 SGHNT, CDR2 YYREEE (reference sequence). V was cut by 0 bases and J by 6 bases, with 8 bases left in between. This clonotype was obtained from an adult in good health. This chain uses TRBV5-4 with TRBJ2-3; D unclear. The material sequenced was peripheral blood, taken on day 0 of AZD1222 vaccination. CDR3 protein: CASSLEFRDTQYF. In nucleotides, the CDR3 is TGTGCCAGCAGCTTGGAGTTTCGGGATACGCAGTATTTT.